This T cell receptor (beta chain) was found in a study of T cells after posttransplantation cyclophosphamide. The study's findings and limits: After PTCy, TRB diversity resembled that of CNI/methotrexate controls. Later blood repertoires were often dominated by clones from the donor CD8+ memory compartment. Skin or GI-infiltrating T cells shared few TRB sequences with blood.

The CDR3 loop spans 14 amino acids. Deletions cut 2 bases from V and 1 base from J, with 8 bases between. From germline, CDR1 is MNHNS and CDR2 SASEGT. Sequencing used immunoSEQ multiplex PCR; TCRdb keeps in-frame clones, though not all of them. The sample carries 20,000 to 30,000 clones, roughly 86% recorded once. Regarding this clone: Its cognate antigen is unknown.

V usage is TRBV6-1 and J usage is TRBJ1-1; D not certain. This receptor was taken from a woman in her fifties or sixties with a blood cancer, CMV-positive, and with a related stem cell donor. Sequencing used PBMCs. CDR3: CASSEYGGNTEAFF. CDR3 DNA sequence: TGTGCCAGCAGTGAATATGGCGGGAACACTGAAGCTTTCTTT.